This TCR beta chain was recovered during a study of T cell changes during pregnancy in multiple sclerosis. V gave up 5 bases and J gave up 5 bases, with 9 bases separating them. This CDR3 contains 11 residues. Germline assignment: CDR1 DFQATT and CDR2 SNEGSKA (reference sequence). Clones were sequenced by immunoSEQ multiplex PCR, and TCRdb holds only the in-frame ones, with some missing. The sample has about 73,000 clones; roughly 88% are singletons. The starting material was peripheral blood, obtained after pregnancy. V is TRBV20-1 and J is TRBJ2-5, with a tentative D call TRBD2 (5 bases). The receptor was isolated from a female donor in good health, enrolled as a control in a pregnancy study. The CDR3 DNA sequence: TGCAGTGCTTTAGGACTGGAGACCCAGTACTTC. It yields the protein CSALGLETQYF.